This T cell receptor beta chain emerged from a study of blood T cell repertoires in COVID-19. Produced via immunoSEQ multiplex PCR; TCRdb's table is partial and in-frame only. Of roughly 380,000 clones in the sample, approximately 90% were seen once. The CDR3 covers 13 residues. Trimming cost V 3 bases and J 3 bases, with 9 bases left between them. The germline V gene has CDR1 SGHKS and CDR2 YYEKEE (reference sequence). This TCR came from a middle-aged woman with COVID-19, enrolled during active disease. The specimen was peripheral blood. The chain combines TRBV5-5 with TRBJ1-2, with D maybe TRBD1 (6 bases). The DNA of the CDR3 is TGTGCCAGCAGCTCTGGACAGTACTATGGCTACACCTTC. Its protein product is CASSSGQYYGYTF.